Below, 28 T cell receptor beta chains from the same sample are listed, as sequenced in a study of T-cell reconstitution after alpha-beta-depleted transplantation in children. A library of TCRbeta sequences, prepared with unique molecular identifiers, was generated. TCRdb called the PCR reads again in MiXCR, with one record for every CDR3 protein. Among about 440,000 distinct CDR3 sequences listed, over 40% were seen once. The sample in question was PBMCs, obtained before TCRalphabeta/CD19-depleted stem cell transplant. The receptors stem from a girl aged 2 to 10 with aplastic anemia, due to receive a stem cell transplant.

There are many counts of this clonotype. The chain employs TRBV5-1 and TRBJ2-1, with no clear D. The CDR3 is 16 amino acids. The V and J ends lost 0 bases and 8 bases respectively, with 18 bases between them. Germline V CDR1 and CDR2: SGHRS, YFSETQ. CDR3 sequence: CASSLVRLLKPHEQFF. In DNA, the CDR3 is TGCGCCAGCAGCTTGGTACGCCTCCTCAAGCCCCATGAGCAGTTCTTC. Looking up the rest from reference TRBV5-1 and TRBJ2-1 gives the full variable domain: KAGVTQTPRYLIKTRGQQVTLSCSPISGHRSVSWYQQTPGQGLQFLFEYFSETQRNKGNFPGRFSGRQFSNSRSEMNVSTLELGDSALYLCASSLVRLLKPHEQFFGPGTRLTVL.

The chain joins TRBV30 to TRBJ2-3; TRBD2 is a possible D gene (5 bases). The V gene's germline CDR1 is GTSNPN and CDR2 SVGIG (reference sequence). V shed 5 bases and J shed 5 bases, with 11 bases lying between them. The CDR3 extends over 12 amino acids. The DNA for the CDR3 is TGTGCCTGGGGCGGTCGGGGAGATACGCAGTATTTT. This codes for CAWGGRGDTQYF. Looking up the rest from reference TRBV30 and TRBJ2-3 gives the full variable domain: SQTIHQWPATLVQPVGSPLSLECTVEGTSNPNLYWYRQAAGRGLQLLFYSVGIGQISSEVPQNLSASRPQDRQFILSSKKLLLSDSGFYLCAWGGRGDTQYFGPGTRLTVL.

This clonotype was counted at least ten times. The chain joins TRBV20-1 to TRBJ2-3, with 7 positions matching TRBD2. The ends lost 3 bases at V and 4 bases at J; junction bases unmatched: 10. The CDR3 runs to 15 residues. Germline CDR1 reads DFQATT; CDR2 reads SNEGSKA (reference sequence). CDR3 in DNA: TGCAGTGCTAGGGAGGGAGGGGTGAGCGCAGATACGCAGTATTTT. Its protein is CSAREGGVSADTQYF.

The chain combines TRBV6-5 with TRBJ2-1, with no clear D. The V end was cut by 2 bases, the J end by 5 bases, with 4 bases between. The V gene's germline CDR1 is MNHEY and CDR2 SVGAGI. CDR3 length equals 12 residues. CDR3 loop: CASSYGDNEQFF. The CDR3 nucleotides are TGTGCCAGCAGTTACGGAGACAATGAGCAGTTCTTC.

The chain carries TRBV28 and TRBJ1-6; 8 nucleotides align to TRBD1. J was trimmed by 9 bases and V by 10 bases; bases with no gene match: 5. The CDR3 covers 12 residues. Germline CDR1 reads MDHEN; CDR2 reads SYDVKM. CDR3 loop: CATGQGASPLHF. The CDR3 DNA follows: TGTGCCACAGGGCAGGGGGCTTCACCCCTCCACTTT.

The chain has TRBV20-1 and TRBJ2-3, with 7 bases that match TRBD1. Germline trimming cut 1 base from V and 4 bases from J; bases unmatched to any gene: 11. Per germline, CDR1 DFQATT and CDR2 SNEGSKA (reference sequence). CDR3 length equals 16 residues. CDR3 sequence: CSARGPRGPVPDTQYF. In DNA form, the CDR3 reads TGCAGTGCTAGAGGTCCGAGGGGGCCTGTCCCAGATACGCAGTATTTT.

This clonotype was counted at least ten times. The V call is TRBV4-1, the J call TRBJ2-5; D is undetermined. The germline gives CDR1 MGHRA, CDR2 YSYEKL. This CDR3 is 16 amino acids long. Trimming stripped 0 bases from V and 1 base from J, with 12 bases between. CDR3 nucleotide sequence: TGCGCCAGCAGCCAAGAAGCTCTAAGCCTCCAAGAGACCCAGTACTTC. The encoded protein is CASSQEALSLQETQYF.

This sequence joins TRBV20-1 and TRBJ1-3; perhaps TRBD1 as D (5 bases). The ends were cut back, 0 bases at V and 8 bases at J, with 20 bases in the middle. CDR1 and CDR2 (germline): DFQATT, SNEGSKA (reference sequence). This CDR3 is 16 amino acids long. DNA for the CDR3: TGCAGTGCTAGAGATCTCCGGGACCCGAAAGGGGACACCATATATTTT. Translated, it gives CSARDLRDPKGDTIYF.

This clonotype has a count of ten or more. The chain links TRBV20-1 to TRBJ1-4, with 7 bases identical to TRBD1. The germline V gene has CDR1 DFQATT and CDR2 SNEGSKA (reference sequence). This CDR3 has 12 amino acids. V was clipped by 6 bases and J by 8 bases; unmatched bases: 6. This CDR3 is CSARGIREKLFF. The CDR3 DNA is TGCAGTGCCAGGGGGATTCGAGAAAAACTGTTTTTT.

The genes are TRBV4-1 and TRBJ2-7; 7 bases map to TRBD1. The CDR3 consists of 15 residues. The germline gives CDR1 MGHRA, CDR2 YSYEKL. Trimming at V came to 2 bases and at J to 2 bases, leaving 6 bases not matched to a gene. CDR3 nucleotide sequence: TGCGCCAGCAGCCAAATCACCGGGACAGCCTACGAGCAGTACTTC. It translates to CASSQITGTAYEQYF.

A single count supports this clonotype. The chain is built from TRBV12-3 or TRBV12-4 and TRBJ1-6; D uncertain. Between the trimmed V and J ends, which lost 2 bases and 10 bases, there was a span of 6 bases. The CDR3 length is 12 residues. The CDR3 nucleotides read TGTGCCAGCAGTTTAAGGCGATCACCCCTCCACTTT. Amino acids: CASSLRRSPLHF.

The V and J genes are TRBV15 and TRBJ1-5; D is unresolved. The V end lost 3 bases, the J end lost 5 bases, and 20 bases lay between the germline ends. Germline loops: CDR1 LNHNV, CDR2 YYDKDF (reference sequence). This CDR3 region has 17 residues. CDR3 sequence (DNA): TGTGCCACCAGCAGTTTAGGCCGAGGGCCTGGCGATCAGCCCCAGCATTTT. This gives the protein CATSSLGRGPGDQPQHF.

This clonotype was counted at least ten times. V usage is TRBV5-1 and J usage is TRBJ2-5; 8 positions agree with TRBD2. Germline V lookup: CDR1 SGHRS, CDR2 YFSETQ. The ends lost 3 bases at V and 5 bases at J; junction bases unmatched: 3. The CDR3 is 13 amino acids. In nucleotides, the CDR3 is TGCGCCAGCAGCTGGGGCGGGGGGGAGACCCAGTACTTC. It codes for CASSWGGGETQYF.

V gene TRBV12-3 or TRBV12-4 combines with J gene TRBJ2-3; TRBD1 matches at 8 bases. The junction had 3 bases not matched to a gene; V was cut back by 5 bases and J by 2 bases. This CDR3 is built from 14 residues. CDR3 coding DNA: TGTGCCAGCAGTCCGGACAGGGACACAGATACGCAGTATTTT. Protein product: CASSPDRDTDTQYF.

The CDR3 DNA reads TGCAGTGCTAGGAGTGGCGGGGCGAGGGCCACAGATACGCAGTATTTT. Translation: CSARSGGARATDTQYF. This chain links TRBV20-1 with TRBJ2-3, with D perhaps matching TRBD2 (6 bases). The germline V gene encodes CDR1 DFQATT and CDR2 SNEGSKA (reference sequence). V shed 3 bases and J shed 2 bases, with 18 bases lying between them. CDR3 size: 16 residues.

The chain links TRBV5-1 to TRBJ2-1; 11 bases are a match to TRBD2. The CDR3 is 15 residues long. CDR1 SGHRS and CDR2 YFSETQ come from the germline V gene. J was trimmed by 8 bases and V by 3 bases; bases with no gene match: 7. The CDR3 DNA reads TGCGCCAGCAGCTCCTTTAGCGGGGGGGCCTATGAGCAGTTCTTC. Protein product: CASSSFSGGAYEQFF.

This clonotype was detected many times. The CDR3 region is CASSLTADETQYF. Written as DNA, the CDR3 is TGTGCCAGCAGCTTAACGGCGGACGAGACCCAGTACTTC. The chain employs TRBV7-3 and TRBJ2-5; D is unclear. From germline, CDR1 is SGHTA and CDR2 FQGTGA. Deletions cut 0 bases from V and 5 bases from J, with 7 bases between. The CDR3 is made up of 13 amino acids.

The chain employs TRBV10-1 and TRBJ2-7; 11 bases agree with TRBD2. Germline V gene sequence: CDR1 WNHNN, CDR2 SYGVQD (reference sequence). The CDR3 spans 12 residues. The V gene end was trimmed by 6 bases and the J gene end by 12 bases; junction bases not matched to a gene: 7. The chain's CDR3 is CASSGLAGVMYF. DNA of the CDR3: TGCGCCAGCAGCGGACTAGCGGGCGTAATGTACTTC.

The J gene is TRBJ1-5, the V gene TRBV6-5, with D tentatively TRBD1 (6 bases). The germline CDR1 and CDR2 sequences are MNHEY and SVGAGI. The CDR3 length is 15 residues. Trimming took 2 bases from V and 6 from J, leaving 14 bases between them. Here the CDR3 DNA reads TGTGCCAGCAGTTACCGGGGGGCCCCTCTTCAGCCCCAGCATTTT. Its protein product is CASSYRGAPLQPQHF.

In this sample, this clonotype turned up a few times. The chain joins TRBV20-1 to TRBJ2-7; TRBD1 matches 7 bases. CDR1 and CDR2 from the germline V gene are DFQATT and SNEGSKA (reference sequence). V was pared by 5 bases and J by 0 bases, with 7 bases of the junction left unmatched. The CDR3 is 14 residues long. This chain's CDR3 is CSAEGARSSYEQYF. In DNA, the CDR3 is TGCAGTGCTGAGGGGGCCAGGAGCTCCTACGAGCAGTACTTC.

V and J are TRBV7-9 and TRBJ2-7; 11 bases map to TRBD2. The junction had 8 bases not matched to a gene; V was cut back by 2 bases and J by 5 bases. Per germline, CDR1 SEHNR and CDR2 FQNEAQ (reference sequence). The CDR3 loop spans 16 amino acids. CDR3 nucleotide sequence: TGTGCCAGCAGCTTATTGTCTAGCGGGAGGCAGAACGAGCAGTACTTC. This translates into CASSLLSSGRQNEQYF.

The chain is built from TRBV4-2 and TRBJ2-2, with 8 bases aligning to TRBD2. CDR1 LGHNA and CDR2 YNFKEQ come from the germline V gene. This CDR3 spans 16 amino acids. Losses at the gene ends were 4 bases for V and 0 bases for J; bases not matched to a gene: 4. The CDR3 region has the DNA TGTGCCAGCAGCCTAAGCGGGAGCGCGAACACCGGGGAGCTGTTTTTT. Translation: CASSLSGSANTGELFF.

The chain employs TRBV7-2 and TRBJ2-3; D is undetermined. V dropped 2 bases and J dropped 4 bases, with 7 bases sitting between them. Germline assignment: CDR1 SGHTA and CDR2 FQGNSA. The CDR3 runs 13 residues. The CDR3 here is CASSLSVADTQYF. The DNA of the CDR3 is TGTGCCAGCAGCTTAAGCGTGGCAGATACGCAGTATTTT.

This chain joins TRBV27 and TRBJ2-7; D not resolved. The CDR3 has 15 residues. Trimming left V 5 bases short and J 0 bases short, with 14 bases between. Germline lookup yields CDR1 MNHEY and CDR2 SMNVEV (reference sequence). The CDR3 spells CASSVSSLSSYEQYF. The CDR3 DNA is TGTGCCAGCAGTGTCAGCAGTCTGAGCTCCTACGAGCAGTACTTC.

The rearrangement uses TRBV5-1 and TRBJ2-3; D not resolved. The CDR3 runs 16 residues. The V and J ends lost 3 bases and 0 bases respectively, with 14 bases between them. Germline CDR1 is SGHRS and CDR2 is YFSETQ. In DNA form, the CDR3 reads TGCGCCAGCAGCTCGGTAGCCAACCCTAGCACAGATACGCAGTATTTT. It yields the protein CASSSVANPSTDTQYF.

V and J are TRBV24-1 and TRBJ2-1; D perhaps matches TRBD2 (5 bases). V shed 5 bases and J shed 2 bases, with 12 bases lying between them. Germline assignment: CDR1 KGHDR and CDR2 SFDVKD. The CDR3 spans 15 residues. This CDR3 reads CATSGETGAYNEQFF. CDR3 sequence (DNA): TGTGCCACCAGTGGGGAGACTGGAGCCTACAATGAGCAGTTCTTC.

The CDR3 DNA follows: TGTGCCAGCAGCCAGGGGACGTACTCTGGAAACACCATATATTTT. Protein sequence: CASSQGTYSGNTIYF. The chain is built from TRBV14 and TRBJ1-3; D perhaps matches TRBD1 (5 bases). CDR1 is SGHDN, CDR2 FVKESK, per germline. This CDR3 contains 15 residues. V was cut by 3 bases and J by 0 bases, with 9 bases left in between.

This clonotype was seen ten or more times. J is TRBJ1-2 and V is TRBV5-1, with D uncertain. The CDR3 length is 14 residues. In germline, CDR1 is SGHRS, CDR2 YFSETQ. Trimming cost V 7 bases and J 4 bases, with 17 bases left between them. In nucleotides, the CDR3 is TGCGCCAGCTCATCGGCCGCAGGTTCCTATGGCTACACCTTC. Amino acid sequence: CASSSAAGSYGYTF.